This T cell receptor beta chain was captured by sequencing in a study of blood T cell repertoires in COVID-19. Sequenced by immunoSEQ multiplex PCR; TCRdb stores in-frame clones only, minus some. The table includes about 210,000 clones, around 81% detected once. Germline V gene lookup returns CDR1 LNHDA and CDR2 SQIVND (reference sequence). V lost 6 bases, J lost 2 bases, and 8 bases lay in between. This CDR3 region has 13 residues. Individuals aged about 18 to 90 years were recruited from approximately 24 US areas. The J gene is TRBJ1-5, the V gene TRBV19, with D possibly being TRBD1 (5 bases). The sample taken for sequencing was PBMCs or T cells enriched from blood (not recorded which). This TCR was recovered from a woman between 50 and 59 years old with acute COVID-19. The CDR3 DNA reads TGTGCCAGTAGGGGGCGAGGCAATCAGCCCCAGCATTTT. This gives the protein CASRGRGNQPQHF. Supplemented by reference TRBV19 and TRBJ1-5, the full variable domain reads DGGITQSPKYLFRKEGQNVTLSCEQNLNHDAMYWYRQDPGQGLRLIYYSQIVNDFQKGDIAEGYSVSREKKESFPLTVTSAQKNPTAFYLCASRGRGNQPQHFGDGTRLSIL.